Below are 12 T cell receptor beta chains sequenced from a single sample in a study of blood T cell repertoires in COVID-19. The table came from immunoSEQ multiplex PCR; TCRdb's copy has only in-frame clones and leaves some out. The table has 150,000 to 200,000 clones, roughly 77% seen once. Sequenced sample: peripheral blood. These receptors were collected from a human donor in a cohort sampled during active COVID-19.

This chain joins TRBV3-1 (or the pseudogene TRBV3-2) and TRBJ2-2, with 9 bases lining up with TRBD2. The germline CDR1 and CDR2 sequences are LGHDT and YNNKEL (reference sequence). V shed 5 bases and J 6 bases; nucleotides not matched to a gene: 16. CDR3 length: 18 amino acids. The DNA for the CDR3 is TGTGCCAGCAGCTCAGAATTGTCGCGCGGGAGGGCCGCCGGGGAGCTGTTTTTT. Its translation is CASSSELSRGRAAGELFF.

This clone was seen a single time. This chain connects TRBV28 to TRBJ2-3; 7 nucleotides line up with TRBD1. Trimming at V came to 4 bases and at J to 2 bases, leaving 12 bases not matched to a gene. The CDR3 consists of 17 residues. Germline-derived CDR1 and CDR2 are MDHEN and SYDVKM. The CDR3 loop is CASSSLPRTGPTDTQYF. In DNA form, the CDR3 reads TGTGCCAGCAGTTCCCTCCCCCGGACAGGACCCACAGATACGCAGTATTTT.

The V call is TRBV6-2 or TRBV6-3, the J call TRBJ2-3; 10 positions agree with TRBD2. Germline assignment: CDR1 MNHEY and CDR2 SVGEGT. The V and J ends lost 1 base and 2 bases, in that order; junction bases with no gene match: 3. CDR3 length: 16 residues. In DNA form, the CDR3 reads TGTGCCAGCAGTTACTGGACTAGCGGAGTCACAGATACGCAGTATTTT. Translating it yields CASSYWTSGVTDTQYF.

J is TRBJ1-2 and V is TRBV4-3; 9 bases match TRBD1. J lost 4 bases, V lost 0 bases, and 6 bases had no gene match. The CDR3 sequence is 16 residues long. The V gene's germline CDR1 is LGHNA and CDR2 YSLEER. The CDR3 DNA follows: TGCGCCAGCAGCCAAGATCTAGACAGGGGGTCCTATGGCTACACCTTC. Translated: CASSQDLDRGSYGYTF.

The gene calls are TRBV6-6 and TRBJ1-5, with 8 bases that match TRBD1. The CDR3 sequence is 13 residues long. V was pared by 7 bases and J by 6 bases, with 5 bases of the junction left unmatched. Germline CDR1 MNHNY, CDR2 SVGAGI (reference sequence). This CDR3 is CASTRTGSQPQHF. The CDR3 DNA follows: TGTGCCAGCACCCGGACAGGGTCTCAGCCCCAGCATTTT.

The J gene is TRBJ2-1, the V gene TRBV29-1, with D tentatively TRBD2 (6 bases). The V and J ends lost 6 bases and 0 bases respectively, with 12 bases between them. The germline gives CDR1 SQVTM, CDR2 ANQGSEA. This CDR3 is 14 amino acids long. Here the CDR3 reads CSVMAEGSYNEQFF. CDR3 DNA sequence: TGCAGCGTCATGGCGGAGGGCTCCTACAATGAGCAGTTCTTC.

The chain combines TRBV11-2 with TRBJ2-2; perhaps TRBD1 as D (6 bases). In germline, CDR1 is SGHAT, CDR2 FQNNGV. Trimming took off 5 bases at V and 6 bases at J, with 16 bases between the two ends. This CDR3 region has 15 residues. CDR3 in amino acids: CASSPQGTIAGELFF. The CDR3 DNA reads as TGTGCCAGCAGCCCCCAGGGGACAATTGCCGGGGAGCTGTTTTTT.

The gene calls are TRBV28 and TRBJ1-5; no clear D. The CDR3 loop spans 15 amino acids. The germline gives CDR1 MDHEN, CDR2 SYDVKM. V gave up 6 bases and J gave up 3 bases, with 15 bases separating them. The CDR3 coding sequence is TGTGCCAGCAGCCCTCGAGGGCCCCTCAATCAGCCCCAGCATTTT. This encodes CASSPRGPLNQPQHF.

In this sample, this clone turned up many times. The chain joins TRBV2 to TRBJ2-3; D may be TRBD2 (6 bases). V was pared by 10 bases and J by 5 bases, with 13 bases between. Germline V gives CDR1 SNHLY, CDR2 FYNNEI. The CDR3 has 12 residues. CDR3 in DNA: TGTGCCACCACGACTAGGGGAGATACGCAGTATTTT. Translating gives CATTTRGDTQYF.

This clone was counted between two and nine times. J is TRBJ2-7 and V is TRBV3-1 (or the pseudogene TRBV3-2); 7 positions agree with TRBD1. After removal of 10 bases from V and 4 bases from J, the junction contained 13 bases not matched to a gene. CDR3 length: 14 amino acids. Germline-derived CDR1 and CDR2 are LGHDT and YNNKEL (reference sequence). The CDR3 is CATLLPGQKYEQYF. The CDR3, as DNA: TGTGCCACCCTACTCCCGGGACAGAAGTACGAGCAGTACTTC.

V usage is TRBV29-1 and J usage is TRBJ2-7; D perhaps matches TRBD1 (6 bases). This CDR3 contains 13 residues. With 7 bases removed from V and 6 bases from J, the gap between germline ends came to 19 bases. Per germline, CDR1 SQVTM and CDR2 ANQGSEA. CDR3 DNA sequence: TGCAGCGCCCGGACAGCTAGCATGGGCGAGCAGTACTTC. Its protein product is CSARTASMGEQYF.

The chain employs TRBV9 and TRBJ2-3; TRBD2 matches 10 bases. The germline V gene encodes CDR1 SGDLS and CDR2 YYNGEE. CDR3 size: 17 residues. The V gene end was trimmed by 4 bases and the J gene end by 2 bases; junction bases not matched to a gene: 10. In nucleotides, the CDR3 is TGTGCCAGCAGCCACGGTACTAGCGGGAAGACCACAGATACGCAGTATTTT. Amino acid sequence: CASSHGTSGKTTDTQYF.